The following is a T cell receptor (beta chain) sequence with its context. Its antigen is still unknown. This CDR3 is also generated by other DNA sequences in the sample. Cells were stimulated with CMV-infected fibroblast lysates at 8 to 10 ug/mL. Responding CD4+ T cells were sorted by upregulation of both CD40 ligand and CD69. Donors had CD4+ T cell counts above 400 cells/uL and were CMV-seropositive. This sample is part of a study of persistence of HIV-infected CD4 T cells. Study results and limitations: TCRbeta richness was lower in CMV- and Gag-responding cells than in anti-CD3/anti-CD28-responding cells.

The immunoSEQ assay was version 4, run in survey mode. TCRdb's table, derived via immunoSEQ multiplex PCR, lists solely in-frame clones and lacks some. The table has roughly 20,000 clones, approximately 64% seen once. Trimming took off 1 base at V and 0 bases at J, with 9 bases between the two ends. CDR3 size: 15 residues. Germline assignment: CDR1 SEHNR and CDR2 FQNEAQ (reference sequence). The source material was CD4+ T cells sorted from PBMCs after approximately 20-hour stimulation, sampled from a patient who received antiretroviral therapy. This receptor was obtained from an adult woman with HIV who was CMV-seropositive. This rearrangement joins TRBV7-9 to TRBJ1-1; D is perhaps TRBD1 (5 bases). The CDR3 nucleotides read TGTGCCAGCAGCTTAGATGGGACGGTGAACACTGAAGCTTTCTTT. Its translation is CASSLDGTVNTEAFF.